This passage covers 30 T cell receptor beta chains from one sample sequenced in a study of blood T cells in healthy people across ages. Primed by a sample-barcoded 5' primer and a J-beta primer mix, a second PCR proceeded for roughly 6 to 12 cycles. TCRdb recomputed calls from the 5' RACE reads with MiXCR, one row per CDR3 protein. The sample records roughly 1,700,000 distinct CDR3 sequences, approximately 30% being singletons. Sequenced: blood. These receptors were collected from a woman younger than 45 in good health.

There are a few counts of this clonotype. The chain carries TRBV6-2 or TRBV6-3 and TRBJ2-4; D remains unclear. This CDR3 is built from 12 residues. Per germline, CDR1 MNHEY and CDR2 SVGEGT. The ends were cut back, 4 bases at V and 9 bases at J, with 10 bases in the middle. The CDR3 sequence: CASSSKPGIQYF. The CDR3 DNA reads TGTGCCAGCAGTTCGAAGCCCGGCATTCAGTACTTC.

This clonotype was picked up many times. The V and J genes are TRBV15 and TRBJ2-5; tentatively, D is TRBD2 (5 bases). CDR3 size: 13 residues. Germline assignment: CDR1 LNHNV and CDR2 YYDKDF (reference sequence). The germline V and J ends were trimmed by 5 bases and 5 bases, with 12 bases remaining between them. The CDR3 DNA follows: TGTGCCACCAGCCGGGCCCAGCGGGAGACCCAGTACTTC. It yields the protein CATSRAQRETQYF.

This clonotype was seen at least ten times. The V gene is TRBV14, the J gene TRBJ1-2; D remains ambiguous. Trimming removed 0 bases from V and 8 bases from J, with 10 bases in between. The CDR3 runs to 13 residues. Germline V gene sequence: CDR1 SGHDN, CDR2 FVKESK. The DNA for the CDR3 is TGTGCCAGCAGCCAAGATGTCGTGCGCGGCTACACCTTC. Amino acids: CASSQDVVRGYTF.

This clonotype was detected a few times. V usage is TRBV5-5 and J usage is TRBJ2-2; TRBD2 agrees at 13 bases. The germline gives CDR1 SGHKS, CDR2 YYEKEE (reference sequence). V lost 4 bases and J lost 7; bases outside the gene matches: 7. The CDR3 extends over 16 amino acids. The DNA for the CDR3 is TGTGCCAGCAGCGGGGGACTAGCGGGATCAATCGGGGAGCTGTTTTTT. Its protein is CASSGGLAGSIGELFF. Together with reference TRBV5-5 and TRBJ2-2, the CDR3 gives the full variable domain: DAGVTQSPTHLIKTRGQQVTLRCSPISGHKSVSWYQQVLGQGPQFIFQYYEKEERGRGNFPDRFSARQFPNYSSELNVNALLLGDSALYLCASSGGLAGSIGELFFGEGSRLTVL.

The chain links TRBV5-1 to TRBJ2-5; 8 bases align to TRBD2. Trimming removed 4 bases from V and 1 base from J; junction bases left unmatched: 9. The CDR3 totals 16 residues. Germline-derived CDR1 and CDR2 are SGHRS and YFSETQ. The CDR3 protein is CASSPRFGGAQETQYF. Here the CDR3 DNA reads TGCGCCAGCAGCCCCAGGTTCGGGGGGGCCCAAGAGACCCAGTACTTC.

This clonotype was detected only a few times. The J gene is TRBJ1-6, the V gene TRBV12-5; 8 positions agree with TRBD1. The germline V gene encodes CDR1 LGHNT and CDR2 FRNRAP. The CDR3 contains 15 residues. Trimming at V came to 1 base and at J to 7 bases, leaving 3 bases not matched to a gene. The DNA of the CDR3 is TGTGCTAGTGGTTTGGGACAGGGGTTAAATTCACCCCTCCACTTT. As protein: CASGLGQGLNSPLHF.

With regard to this clonotype: A much larger clone sits a single nucleotide away, making a read error possible. The rearrangement uses TRBV19 and TRBJ2-5; D unclear. CDR1 is LNHDA, CDR2 SQIVND, per germline (reference sequence). The CDR3 contains 13 residues. CDR3: CTSSFGFQETQYF. DNA for the CDR3: TGTACCAGTAGTTTTGGGTTCCAAGAGACCCAGTACTTC.

This clonotype was observed many times. The chain carries TRBV6-5 and TRBJ2-1; maybe TRBD1 (5 bases). Germline-derived CDR1 and CDR2 are MNHEY and SVGAGI. V was pared by 0 bases and J by 5 bases, with 11 bases between. This CDR3 spans 15 amino acids. Here the CDR3 DNA reads TGTGCCAGCAGTTACTCGAACCGCAGGGACAATGAGCAGTTCTTC. Translation: CASSYSNRRDNEQFF.

The V gene is TRBV6-2 or TRBV6-3, the J gene TRBJ2-1; D unresolved. The germline gives CDR1 MNHEY, CDR2 SVGEGT. The CDR3 totals 16 residues. V was clipped by 5 bases and J by 3 bases, with 17 bases between them. CDR3 region: CASSRPGRTFYNEQFF. The CDR3, as DNA: TGTGCCAGCAGTAGGCCGGGCCGGACCTTCTACAATGAGCAGTTCTTC.

Notes on this clonotype: The CDR3 does not close with the conserved phenylalanine or tryptophan, likely indicating a read error. The chain carries TRBV7-9 and TRBJ2-5; possible D gene TRBD2, 7 bases. This CDR3 region has 15 residues. Germline CDR1 and CDR2: SEHNR and FQNEAQ (reference sequence). DNA of the CDR3: TGTGCCAGCAGCCGGGGGGCCAATTGGAAAGAGGCCCAGTACTGC. This translates into CASSRGANWKEAQYC.

The sample holds a few counts of this clonotype. This chain uses TRBV10-1 with TRBJ2-4; D call uncertain. Trimming stripped 0 bases from V and 6 bases from J, with 21 bases between. CDR1 is WNHNN and CDR2 is SYGVQD in the germline V gene (reference sequence). The CDR3 is 18 amino acids. The CDR3 loop reads CASSESIGSTVGSNIQYF. The CDR3 bases are TGCGCCAGCAGTGAGTCGATAGGTTCTACCGTCGGTTCAAACATTCAGTACTTC.

The table lists this clonotype with a few counts. The chain couples TRBV20-1 to TRBJ2-1, with D tentatively TRBD2 (5 bases). Deletions cut 5 bases from V and 0 bases from J, with 11 bases between. The CDR3 consists of 14 residues. Germline loops: CDR1 DFQATT, CDR2 SNEGSKA (reference sequence). The DNA for the CDR3 is TGCAGTGCTCCCAGCGGAGGCTCCTACAATGAGCAGTTCTTC. Encoded protein: CSAPSGGSYNEQFF.

V usage is TRBV12-3 or TRBV12-4 and J usage is TRBJ2-5; 9 bases fit TRBD1. The CDR3 sequence is 14 residues long. Trimming cost V 6 bases and J 11 bases; bases outside gene matches: 13. Written as DNA, the CDR3 is TGTGCCAGCAGAGCCGGGACAGGGAATAATGAGCAGTACTTC. Its protein product is CASRAGTGNNEQYF.

Many counts were recorded for this clonotype. The rearrangement joins TRBV24-1 to TRBJ2-5, with 9 nucleotides matching TRBD1. The junction had 5 bases not matched to a gene; V was cut back by 2 bases and J by 5 bases. CDR3 length equals 15 residues. Germline loops: CDR1 KGHDR, CDR2 SFDVKD. CDR3 DNA: TGTGCCACCAGTGATTCTACAGGGGGCCGGGAGACCCAGTACTTC. Translated, it gives CATSDSTGGRETQYF.

This clonotype was recorded a few times. The gene calls are TRBV12-3 or TRBV12-4 and TRBJ1-6, with 7 nucleotides matching TRBD1. This CDR3 is built from 14 residues. J was trimmed by 6 bases and V by 4 bases; bases with no gene match: 3. CDR3 DNA sequence: TGTGCCAGCAGTTCCGGGACAGTTAATTCACCCCTCCACTTT. This encodes CASSSGTVNSPLHF.

Comments on this clonotype: A single base separates this from a much larger clone, so it may be a read error. The chain couples TRBV28 to TRBJ2-5; 10 bases line up with TRBD1. Near its end, the DNA agrees better with TRBJ2-7, so the J call may be wrong. This CDR3 region has 14 residues. Germline loops: CDR1 MDHEN, CDR2 SYDVKM. As DNA, the CDR3 is TGTGCCAGCAGACCGGGACAGGGGAGCGGCGAGCAGTACTTC. Residues: CASRPGQGSGEQYF.

This clonotype was picked up many times. The V and J genes are TRBV7-3 and TRBJ1-5; D not certain. V was clipped by 6 bases and J by 8 bases, with 5 bases between them. CDR3 length: 10 amino acids. Looked up from germline, CDR1 is SGHTA and CDR2 is FQGTGA. DNA for the CDR3: TGTGCCAGCAGTCTTAAGCCCCAGCATTTT. It is translated as CASSLKPQHF.

The chain links TRBV24-1 to TRBJ2-5, with 10 bases identical to TRBD1. The CDR3 loop spans 15 amino acids. From germline, CDR1 is KGHDR and CDR2 SFDVKD. Trimming cost V 3 bases and J 5 bases; bases outside gene matches: 5. CDR3 region: CATSDPTGGTETQYF. CDR3 nucleotides: TGTGCCACCAGTGATCCGACAGGGGGCACCGAGACCCAGTACTTC.

The chain links TRBV20-1 to TRBJ2-1, with D possibly matching TRBD2 (7 bases). Trimming pared 5 bases from V and 6 bases from J, leaving 17 bases between. Germline V gene sequence: CDR1 DFQATT, CDR2 SNEGSKA (reference sequence). The CDR3 spans 14 residues. The CDR3 coding sequence is TGCAGTGCTCCCCCGAACGGGGGGCTCAATGAGCAGTTCTTC. It is translated as CSAPPNGGLNEQFF.

This clonotype was recorded once. The chain carries TRBV6-6 and TRBJ1-5; D gene unclear. Germline V gene sequence: CDR1 MNHNY, CDR2 SVGAGI (reference sequence). Deletions cut 7 bases from V and 0 bases from J, with 10 bases between. The CDR3 spans 14 residues. The CDR3 region is CASTRHASNQPQHF. DNA of the CDR3: TGTGCCAGCACCCGACACGCTAGCAATCAGCCCCAGCATTTT.

J is TRBJ2-2 and V is TRBV20-1; D remains unclear. The V end was cut by 1 base, the J end by 4 bases, with 7 bases between. The CDR3 contains 13 residues. Germline V gene lookup returns CDR1 DFQATT and CDR2 SNEGSKA (reference sequence). The CDR3 sequence: CSARVDITGELFF. Here the CDR3 DNA reads TGCAGTGCTAGAGTCGACATCACCGGGGAGCTGTTTTTT.

The CDR3 bases are TGTGCCAGCAGCCCACCGGGTGCACTGGGGGGCCGGCCCGTCACCTTC. It translates to CASSPPGALGGRPVTF. The genes are TRBV5-8 and TRBJ1-2, with a tentative D call TRBD1 (6 bases). Per the germline V gene, CDR1 is SGHTS and CDR2 is YDEGEE. Deletions cut 4 bases from V and 13 bases from J, with 29 bases between. CDR3 length: 16 amino acids. Variable domain in full (rest from reference TRBV5-8 and TRBJ1-2): EAGVTQSPTHLIKTRGQQATLRCSPISGHTSVYWYQQALGLGLQFLLWYDEGEERNRGNFPPRFSGRQFPNYSSELNVNALELEDSALYLCASSPPGALGGRPVTFGSGTRLTVV.

The rearrangement uses TRBV9 and TRBJ2-1; TRBD2 aligns across 10 bases. CDR3 length equals 14 residues. Trimming at V came to 2 bases and at J to 8 bases, leaving 4 bases not matched to a gene. Germline-derived CDR1 and CDR2 are SGDLS and YYNGEE. Here the CDR3 DNA reads TGTGCCAGCAGCGTTGTAGCGGGGGGTTATGAGCAGTTCTTC. It codes for CASSVVAGGYEQFF.

The genes are TRBV4-1 and TRBJ2-3; 16 bases align to TRBD2. This CDR3 is 16 amino acids long. CDR1 is MGHRA, CDR2 YSYEKL, per germline. V shed 8 bases, J shed 2 bases, and the junction held 4 bases outside the gene matches. The CDR3 region has the DNA TGCGCCAGCCCGGGGACTAGCGGGGGGGCCACAGATACGCAGTATTTT. Its translation: CASPGTSGGATDTQYF.

The CDR3: CASSFVPTSERPAETQYF. The CDR3 DNA reads as TGCGCCAGCAGCTTTGTCCCGACTAGCGAAAGACCGGCGGAGACCCAGTACTTC. This chain uses TRBV5-1 with TRBJ2-5; 8 bases map to TRBD2. V was clipped by 2 bases and J by 5 bases; unmatched bases: 17. The CDR3 totals 18 residues. Germline CDR1 reads SGHRS; CDR2 reads YFSETQ. Using reference TRBV5-1 and TRBJ2-5 for the parts outside the CDR3, the full variable domain is KAGVTQTPRYLIKTRGQQVTLSCSPISGHRSVSWYQQTPGQGLQFLFEYFSETQRNKGNFPGRFSGRQFSNSRSEMNVSTLELGDSALYLCASSFVPTSERPAETQYFGPGTRLLVL.

This clonotype appeared a few times. This chain links TRBV2 with TRBJ2-1; unclear D gene. Germline values: CDR1 SNHLY, CDR2 FYNNEI. The CDR3 has 15 residues. V was trimmed by 8 bases and J by 5 bases, leaving 19 bases between them. In DNA, the CDR3 is TGTGCCAGCCCCCTCCCGCCCGGGCAGGACAATGAGCAGTTCTTC. It is translated as CASPLPPGQDNEQFF.

The chain has TRBV2 and TRBJ2-4, with TRBD2 identical over 11 bases. The last part of the DNA fits TRBJ2-5 better; the J call may be wrong. Germline V gives CDR1 SNHLY, CDR2 FYNNEI. The CDR3 extends over 15 amino acids. Here the CDR3 reads CASRTGLAGAETQYF. CDR3 in DNA: TGTGCCAGCAGAACCGGACTAGCGGGCGCGGAGACCCAGTACTTC.

The chain links TRBV5-5 to TRBJ2-7; TRBD2 matches 12 bases. The CDR3 is 15 residues long. Germline CDR1 and CDR2: SGHKS and YYEKEE (reference sequence). V lost 4 bases to trimming and J lost 3 bases; unmatched junction nucleotides: 5. The CDR3 region has the DNA TGTGCCAGCAGCCGACTAGCGGGAGAAGGCTACGAGCAGTACTTC. This encodes CASSRLAGEGYEQYF.

This clonotype occurred a few times. V and J are TRBV20-1 and TRBJ1-1; D might be TRBD1 (5 bases). This CDR3 contains 13 residues. With 1 base removed from V and 5 bases from J, the gap between germline ends came to 11 bases. Germline loops: CDR1 DFQATT, CDR2 SNEGSKA (reference sequence). The CDR3 spells CSARGPGFTEAFF. The CDR3 nucleotides are TGCAGTGCTAGAGGGCCAGGGTTTACTGAAGCTTTCTTT.

This clonotype was found many times. The rearrangement uses TRBV29-1 and TRBJ2-7; TRBD1 aligns across 7 bases. V lost 7 bases, J lost 5 bases, and 5 bases stayed unmatched. Germline CDR1 and CDR2: SQVTM and ANQGSEA. The CDR3 is 11 residues long. Here the CDR3 DNA reads TGCAGCGCGTCGACAGGGAACGAGCAGTACTTC. This codes for CSASTGNEQYF.